This TCR beta chain emerged from a study of cytomegalovirus exposure and HLA in healthy donors. V lost 5 bases and J lost 8, with 15 bases in between. The germline V gene encodes CDR1 SGHTA and CDR2 FQGNSA. The CDR3 loop spans 13 amino acids. Researchers ran the PCR with 60 Vbeta and 13 Jbeta primers. Assay used: immunoSEQ multiplex PCR; TCRdb lists only in-frame clones, some missing. The sample has about 110,000 clones, around 77% seen once. This clonotype was obtained from a man younger than 30 in good health and CMV-seronegative. The chain combines TRBV7-2 with TRBJ2-5, with D tentatively TRBD1 (6 bases). What was sequenced was PBMCs. The CDR3 DNA is TGTGCCAGCAGCCCGGACAGAACGCACACCCAGTACTTC. Protein product: CASSPDRTHTQYF.